The 31 T cell receptor beta chains presented below share a single source sample, sequenced in a study of blood T cells in healthy people across ages. With a J-beta primer mix and a sample-barcoded 5' primer, a second PCR ran roughly 7 to 11 cycles. TCRdb used MiXCR to reprocess the 5' RACE reads, holding one entry per CDR3 protein. Among approximately 1,700,000 distinct CDR3 sequences listed, about two fifths were seen once. The specimen sequenced was blood. The receptors here all came from a human donor in good health.

The V gene is TRBV20-1, the J gene TRBJ2-1; D remains unclear. This CDR3 spans 12 amino acids. Germline CDR1 DFQATT, CDR2 SNEGSKA (reference sequence). The V and J ends lost 3 bases and 5 bases respectively, with 8 bases between them. The CDR3 protein is CSASGPNNEQFF. The CDR3 region has the DNA TGCAGTGCTAGCGGGCCCAACAATGAGCAGTTCTTC.

This chain joins TRBV7-9 and TRBJ2-1; D is unclear. The CDR3 covers 12 residues. Trimming left V 10 bases short and J 8 bases short, with 15 bases between. Germline V CDR1 and CDR2: SEHNR, FQNEAQ (reference sequence). The CDR3 DNA sequence: TGTGCCACCAATACCTACCCGGATGAGCAGTTCTTC. It specifies CATNTYPDEQFF.

The chain has TRBV4-3 and TRBJ2-3; 12 positions match TRBD2. After removal of 4 bases from V and 2 bases from J, the junction contained 7 bases not matched to a gene. Germline CDR1 and CDR2: LGHNA and YSLEER. This CDR3 has 17 amino acids. The CDR3 DNA is TGCGCCAGCAGCCGAGGAACTAGCGGGGGGACCACAGATACGCAGTATTTT. This sequence encodes CASSRGTSGGTTDTQYF.

V gene TRBV27 combines with J gene TRBJ2-3; 8 bases are shared with TRBD2. V lost 3 bases and J lost 4; bases outside the gene matches: 12. The CDR3 is made up of 17 amino acids. The V gene's germline CDR1 is MNHEY and CDR2 SMNVEV (reference sequence). DNA for the CDR3: TGTGCCAGCAGTTTTCTCCTGGGACTAGGGGGATCAGATACGCAGTATTTT. It is translated as CASSFLLGLGGSDTQYF.

The chain carries TRBV4-1 and TRBJ1-2, with 10 bases matching TRBD1. The junction had 4 bases not matched to a gene; V was cut back by 2 bases and J by 4 bases. The CDR3 is 15 amino acids. CDR1 MGHRA and CDR2 YSYEKL come from the germline V gene. The CDR3 protein is CASSQWTGGTYGYTF. The CDR3 DNA is TGCGCCAGCAGCCAATGGACAGGGGGGACCTATGGCTACACCTTC.

This rearrangement joins TRBV5-1 to TRBJ2-4, with D perhaps given as TRBD1 or TRBD2 (5 bases each). From germline, CDR1 is SGHRS and CDR2 YFSETQ. V lost 0 bases and J 13 bases, leaving 23 bases between the germline ends. The CDR3 is 16 amino acids. The CDR3 reads CASSLAGDLDSIGQYF. CDR3 DNA: TGCGCCAGCAGCTTGGCCGGGGACCTGGACTCTATCGGACAGTACTTC.

This clonotype was detected only a few times. The V call is TRBV5-1, the J call TRBJ2-5; the D is unclear. This CDR3 region has 13 residues. Germline lookup yields CDR1 SGHRS and CDR2 YFSETQ. V was shortened by 4 bases and J by 5 bases, with 12 bases between the two germline ends. CDR3 coding DNA: TGCGCCAGCAGCCCGCAGCTCCAGGAGACCCAGTACTTC. Encoded protein: CASSPQLQETQYF.

In its sample, this clonotype was seen once. CDR3: CAISESSQGAYEQYF. CDR3 bases: TGTGCCATCAGTGAGTCGAGTCAGGGGGCGTACGAGCAGTACTTC. This rearrangement joins TRBV10-3 to TRBJ2-4; 8 bases are shared with TRBD1. The J call may be faulty, since TRBJ2-7 better matches the DNA end. The CDR3 loop spans 15 amino acids. CDR1 is ENHRY and CDR2 is SYGVKD in the germline V gene.

The gene calls are TRBV29-1 and TRBJ2-4; possibly TRBD2 for D (5 bases). Near its end, the DNA agrees better with TRBJ2-7, so the J call may be wrong. From germline, CDR1 is SQVTM and CDR2 ANQGSEA. The CDR3 spans 16 residues. In DNA form, the CDR3 reads TGCAGCGTTGAAGATTGGGTCGGACTGAGGGCCTACGAGCAGTACTTC. Translation: CSVEDWVGLRAYEQYF.

A word on this clonotype: The CDR3 does not end in the conserved phenylalanine or tryptophan, so this is likely a read error. The V call is TRBV28, the J call TRBJ1-1, with D perhaps TRBD1 (6 bases). CDR1 is MDHEN, CDR2 SYDVKM, per germline. The CDR3 has 13 residues. Trimming left V 2 bases short and J 3 bases short, with 7 bases between. The CDR3 coding sequence is TGTGCCAGCAGTTTAACAGGGCACACTGAAGCTTTCTGT. Translated, it gives CASSLTGHTEAFC.

This clonotype was found a few times. CDR3 bases: TGTGCCAGCAGCAGAACCAGGACTAGCGGGGCCTACGAGCAGTACTTC. It codes for CASSRTRTSGAYEQYF. The chain recombines TRBV7-2 with TRBJ2-7, with 12 bases matching TRBD2. There are 16 residues in the CDR3. CDR1 and CDR2 from the germline V gene are SGHTA and FQGNSA. With V trimmed by 5 bases and J by 2 bases, 7 bases remained unmatched.

This chain links TRBV4-1 with TRBJ2-3, with 7 bases lining up with TRBD2. Unmatched junction bases numbered 4, after V lost 0 bases and J lost 1 base. Germline V gene lookup returns CDR1 MGHRA and CDR2 YSYEKL. This CDR3 has 16 amino acids. The CDR3 DNA follows: TGCGCCAGCAGCCAAGATATGGCGGGGGGCACAGATACGCAGTATTTT. As protein: CASSQDMAGGTDTQYF.

The chain is built from TRBV20-1 and TRBJ2-4; TRBD1 aligns across 8 bases. The DNA end is more similar to TRBJ2-7, so the J call may be wrong. Germline V lookup: CDR1 DFQATT, CDR2 SNEGSKA (reference sequence). This CDR3 comprises 15 residues. The DNA of the CDR3 is TGCAGTGCTAGAGGGAGCAGGGGGCTTTCCTACGAGCAGTACTTC. Protein sequence: CSARGSRGLSYEQYF.

This clonotype appeared a few times. The chain joins TRBV6-5 to TRBJ1-1; D is unresolved. V lost 0 bases and J 3 bases, leaving 8 bases between the germline ends. Germline CDR1 reads MNHEY; CDR2 reads SVGAGI. This CDR3 comprises 14 residues. The CDR3 DNA follows: TGTGCCAGCAGTTACTCCCAGGCGGACACTGAAGCTTTCTTT. Its protein product is CASSYSQADTEAFF.

This rearrangement joins TRBV20-1 to TRBJ1-4; TRBD1 matches 8 bases. From germline, CDR1 is DFQATT and CDR2 SNEGSKA (reference sequence). CDR3 length: 15 amino acids. After removal of 6 bases from V and 3 bases from J, the junction contained 9 bases not matched to a gene. The CDR3, as DNA: TGCAGTGCCAACCTATTGACAGGGGCTAATGAAAAACTGTTTTTT. Its translation: CSANLLTGANEKLFF.

V usage is TRBV20-1 and J usage is TRBJ1-2; D unresolved. There are 15 residues in the CDR3. Trimming removed 0 bases from V and 6 bases from J, with 17 bases in between. CDR1 DFQATT and CDR2 SNEGSKA come from the germline V gene (reference sequence). The CDR3 bases are TGCAGTGCTAGAGATTTCGACAAGGGTTGGGATGGCTACACCTTC. It is translated as CSARDFDKGWDGYTF.

In this sample, this clonotype turned up many times. The rearrangement links TRBV5-1 to TRBJ1-2; the match to TRBD1 covers 7 bases. CDR3 size: 12 residues. Germline-derived CDR1 and CDR2 are SGHRS and YFSETQ. Trimming at V came to 4 bases and at J to 8 bases, leaving 5 bases not matched to a gene. The DNA for the CDR3 is TGCGCCAGCAGCCCGACAGGGTTGGGCTACACCTTC. The encoded protein is CASSPTGLGYTF.

This chain uses TRBV30 with TRBJ1-1; D ambiguous. Germline CDR1 GTSNPN, CDR2 SVGIG (reference sequence). The V end was cut by 3 bases, the J end by 11 bases, with 13 bases between. This CDR3 contains 11 residues. The CDR3 region is CAWSTSSWAFF. The CDR3 nucleotides are TGTGCCTGGAGCACCTCCAGTTGGGCTTTCTTT.

CDR3 DNA: TGTGCCAGCAGTGCAACAGGGATCGGGGAGCTGTTTTTT. Amino acid sequence: CASSATGIGELFF. V usage is TRBV6-6 and J usage is TRBJ2-2; tentatively, D is TRBD1 (6 bases). The CDR3 runs to 13 residues. Germline assignment: CDR1 MNHNY and CDR2 SVGAGI (reference sequence). V was shortened by 5 bases and J by 7 bases, with 11 bases between the two germline ends.

This sequence joins TRBV7-9 and TRBJ1-2; D is unresolved. CDR1 is SEHNR, CDR2 FQNEAQ, per germline (reference sequence). This CDR3 has 11 amino acids. V shed 0 bases and J shed 7 bases, with 3 bases lying between them. CDR3 bases: TGTGCCAGCAGCTTAGCGCGTGGCTACACCTTC. Protein product: CASSLARGYTF.

This chain connects TRBV3-1 to TRBJ2-1, with 8 positions matching TRBD1. This CDR3 comprises 19 residues. CDR1 is LGHDT, CDR2 YNNKEL, per germline (reference sequence). With 3 bases clipped from V and 6 bases from J, the junction kept 19 bases outside the gene matches. The CDR3 protein is CASSQDRERERGFANEQFF. The CDR3, as DNA: TGTGCCAGCAGCCAGGACAGGGAAAGGGAGAGAGGTTTTGCCAATGAGCAGTTCTTC.

Turning to this clonotype: This may arise from a read error, as a much more abundant clone is one base away. CDR3 nucleotides: TGTGCCAGCAGCTTAGTTTGGGGCGATGAGCAGTTCTTC. Translated: CASSLVWGDEQFF. The chain employs TRBV7-2 and TRBJ2-1, with a possible D match to TRBD1 (5 bases). CDR3 size: 13 residues. CDR1 and CDR2 from the germline V gene are SGHTA and FQGNSA. Trimming removed 1 base at V and 8 bases at J, with 9 bases between.

The chain is built from TRBV7-2 and TRBJ2-3; D not certain. V was pared by 1 base and J by 2 bases, with 16 bases between. Germline loops: CDR1 SGHTA, CDR2 FQGNSA. The CDR3 is 17 amino acids. The DNA of the CDR3 is TGTGCCAGCAGCTTAGAAATGGGCCCCACATACACAGATACGCAGTATTTT. Amino acid sequence: CASSLEMGPTYTDTQYF.

V and J are TRBV20-1 and TRBJ1-5; a weak D match, TRBD1 (6 bases). CDR3 length equals 14 residues. CDR1 is DFQATT, CDR2 SNEGSKA, per germline (reference sequence). Trimming shortened V by 7 bases and J by 3 bases, and 16 bases separated the two germline ends. Here the CDR3 reads CSVAGGMDNQPQHF. CDR3 bases: TGCAGTGTGGCCGGGGGCATGGACAATCAGCCCCAGCATTTT.

The V and J genes are TRBV3-1 and TRBJ1-2; D call uncertain. The germline gives CDR1 LGHDT, CDR2 YNNKEL (reference sequence). This CDR3 is 13 amino acids long. The V and J ends lost 2 bases and 4 bases respectively, with 8 bases between them. In DNA form, the CDR3 reads TGTGCCAGCAGCCAATTACTACTCTATGGCTACACCTTC. Translating gives CASSQLLLYGYTF.

Written as DNA, the CDR3 is TGCGCCAGCAGCCAAGTCGGCAGGCGGAACTATGGCTACACCTTC. Its protein product is CASSQVGRRNYGYTF. The chain joins TRBV4-1 to TRBJ1-2; D unresolved. This CDR3 region has 15 residues. V was shortened by 1 base and J by 2 bases, with 11 bases between the two germline ends. The germline CDR1 and CDR2 sequences are MGHRA and YSYEKL.

This clonotype has just a few counts. This chain uses TRBV29-1 with TRBJ1-1; no reliable D call. This CDR3 comprises 12 residues. The germline gives CDR1 SQVTM, CDR2 ANQGSEA. V dropped 4 bases and J dropped 1 base, with 7 bases sitting between them. Here the CDR3 reads CSVGGPNTEAFF. The CDR3 region has the DNA TGCAGCGTTGGAGGCCCGAACACTGAAGCTTTCTTT.

The chain couples TRBV5-1 to TRBJ2-6, with D perhaps TRBD2 (5 bases). The ends were cut back, 0 bases at V and 4 bases at J, with 8 bases in the middle. The CDR3 runs 15 residues. Germline V gene data show CDR1 as SGHRS and CDR2 as YFSETQ. CDR3 DNA: TGCGCCAGCAGCTTGGCCGGGAACGGGGCCAACGTCCTGACTTTC. Translated: CASSLAGNGANVLTF. The whole variable domain, filled in from reference TRBV5-1 and TRBJ2-6, reads KAGVTQTPRYLIKTRGQQVTLSCSPISGHRSVSWYQQTPGQGLQFLFEYFSETQRNKGNFPGRFSGRQFSNSRSEMNVSTLELGDSALYLCASSLAGNGANVLTFGAGSRLTVL.

The DNA of the CDR3 is TGTGCCAGCAGCCCGGACTGGGAAGCTTTCTTT. Translated: CASSPDWEAFF. The gene calls are TRBV2 and TRBJ1-1; D is uncertain. V was trimmed by 6 bases and J by 8 bases, leaving 10 bases between them. This CDR3 is built from 11 residues. Germline assignment: CDR1 SNHLY and CDR2 FYNNEI.

This clonotype has a handful of counts. This chain connects TRBV28 to TRBJ2-7; the D gene could be TRBD1 or TRBD2 (6 bases each). The J call could be wrong; TRBJ2-5 is a better fit for the DNA end. Germline values: CDR1 MDHEN, CDR2 SYDVKM. The CDR3 sequence is 15 residues long. The CDR3 loop reads CASSLSGGPRETQYF. The CDR3 DNA is TGTGCCAGCAGTTTGTCTGGGGGGCCACGGGAGACCCAGTACTTC.

The chain links TRBV2 to TRBJ1-5, with D possibly matching TRBD1 (6 bases). V was cut by 8 bases and J by 7 bases, with 21 bases left in between. The germline gives CDR1 SNHLY, CDR2 FYNNEI. The length of the CDR3 is 15 residues. Here the CDR3 DNA reads TGTGCCAGCTCATCACCCAGGGGCGAGGGCCAGCCCCAGCATTTT. Translation: CASSSPRGEGQPQHF.